The 28 T cell receptor beta chains below come from one sample, sequenced in a study of blood T cells in healthy people across ages. A sample-barcoded 5' primer and a J-beta primer mix were used in a second PCR of roughly 7 to 12 cycles. TCRdb used MiXCR to reprocess the 5' RACE reads, holding one entry per CDR3 protein. The repertoire includes about 1.6 million distinct CDR3 sequences, about 31% of them detected once, and approximately 10% sits in the top ten. Sequenced input: blood. The origin of the receptors is a woman in her thirties in good health.

This clonotype has just a few counts. The CDR3 nucleotides are TGTGCCAGCAGACTCAAGGGGGGCTACACCTTC. This codes for CASRLKGGYTF. This chain links TRBV2 with TRBJ1-2, with a weak D call TRBD1 (5 bases). The CDR3 covers 11 residues. The germline V gene has CDR1 SNHLY and CDR2 FYNNEI. V lost 6 bases to trimming and J lost 8 bases, with 10 bases between them. Filled out from reference TRBV2 and TRBJ1-2, the complete variable domain reads EPEVTQTPSHQVTQMGQEVILRCVPISNHLYFYWYRQILGQKVEFLVSFYNNEISEKSEIFDDQFSVERPDGSNFTLKIRSTKLEDSAMYFCASRLKGGYTFGSGTRLTVV.

The chain couples TRBV7-8 to TRBJ2-5, with TRBD2 identical over 7 bases. With V trimmed by 5 bases and J by 2 bases, 11 bases remained unmatched. The CDR3 contains 16 residues. Germline assignment: CDR1 SGHVS and CDR2 FQNEAQ. The CDR3 DNA reads TGTGCCAGCAGCCCTCCCCCAGCGGGGCTGCAAGAGACCCAGTACTTC. This gives the protein CASSPPPAGLQETQYF.

The V call is TRBV6-6, the J call TRBJ1-2; possibly TRBD1 for D (5 bases). V gave up 5 bases and J gave up 8 bases, with 18 bases separating them. This CDR3 spans 14 amino acids. Germline V CDR1 and CDR2: MNHNY, SVGAGI (reference sequence). CDR3 DNA: TGTGCCAGCAGTCCGGGACCCGAAGCGGGGGGCTACACCTTC. Its protein is CASSPGPEAGGYTF.

In this sample, this clonotype turned up a few times. V gene TRBV20-1 combines with J gene TRBJ2-1; D is unclear. This CDR3 is 12 amino acids long. Germline CDR1 and CDR2: DFQATT and SNEGSKA (reference sequence). Trimming removed 3 bases from V and 9 bases from J, with 12 bases in between. The DNA of the CDR3 is TGCAGTGCTAGTCGACTGGCCACTGAGCAGTTCTTC. It yields the protein CSASRLATEQFF.

V and J are TRBV6-6 and TRBJ1-6, with D possibly matching TRBD1 (5 bases). CDR3 length: 17 amino acids. Deletions cut 2 bases from V and 5 bases from J, with 16 bases between. From germline, CDR1 is MNHNY and CDR2 SVGAGI (reference sequence). The chain's CDR3 is CASSYTPTQDNNSPLHF. The CDR3 coding sequence is TGTGCCAGCAGTTACACACCTACACAGGATAATAATTCACCCCTCCACTTT.

The CDR3 here is CASSGGQWGVETQYF. CDR3 bases: TGCGCCAGCAGCGGGGGACAGTGGGGAGTAGAGACCCAGTACTTC. This chain joins TRBV5-1 and TRBJ2-5; 7 nucleotides match TRBD1. Germline V gene lookup returns CDR1 SGHRS and CDR2 YFSETQ. V dropped 4 bases and J dropped 4; count of bases not matched to a gene: 10. The CDR3 length is 15 residues.

This chain joins TRBV6-2 or TRBV6-3 and TRBJ2-1; D remains ambiguous. V was shortened by 7 bases and J by 4 bases, with 17 bases between the two germline ends. CDR3 length equals 15 residues. Germline CDR1 and CDR2: MNHEY and SVGEGT. CDR3 DNA sequence: TGTGCCAGCATCAGAAACCTCTTACAGTACAATGAGCAGTTCTTC. The encoded protein is CASIRNLLQYNEQFF.

This clonotype was seen more than once but under ten times. J is TRBJ2-5 and V is TRBV20-1; D is unclear. Trimming cost V 0 bases and J 2 bases, with 13 bases left between them. This CDR3 has 15 residues. In germline, CDR1 is DFQATT, CDR2 SNEGSKA (reference sequence). CDR3 DNA sequence: TGCAGTGCTAGAGATTTCGGTTTCTCTCAAGAGACCCAGTACTTC. The encoded protein is CSARDFGFSQETQYF.

This clonotype was observed a few times. This rearrangement joins TRBV12-3 or TRBV12-4 to TRBJ2-1; 12 bases fit TRBD2. The CDR3 has 15 residues. V dropped 4 bases and J dropped 9; count of bases not matched to a gene: 7. The DNA for the CDR3 is TGTGCCAGCAGTTCCGGGACTAGCGGGTTTTCTGAGCAGTTCTTC. It translates to CASSSGTSGFSEQFF.

Worth noting for this clonotype: Germline is not matched at one junction end, which may reflect a read error. The CDR3 here is CASSLKLHDGRGYIEQFF. CDR3 nucleotide sequence: TGTGCCAGCAGTTTAAAACTCCATGACGGGAGAGGCTACATTGAGCAGTTCTTC. The V call is TRBV27, the J call TRBJ2-1, with D perhaps TRBD2 (6 bases). In germline, CDR1 is MNHEY, CDR2 SMNVEV (reference sequence). The CDR3 is 18 amino acids.

In this sample, this clonotype turned up a few times. This chain uses TRBV30 with TRBJ2-7; tentative D call: TRBD1 (6 bases). The V end lost 4 bases, the J end lost 0 bases, and 19 bases lay between the germline ends. This CDR3 spans 16 amino acids. CDR1 is GTSNPN, CDR2 SVGIG, per germline (reference sequence). The CDR3 here is CAWNPLGQGTSYEQYF. The CDR3 coding sequence is TGTGCCTGGAACCCCCTAGGGCAGGGGACCTCCTACGAGCAGTACTTC.

This clonotype was counted a few times. The chain joins TRBV6-5 to TRBJ1-2; the D is unclear. Germline loops: CDR1 MNHEY, CDR2 SVGAGI. V lost 5 bases to trimming and J lost 3 bases, with 13 bases between them. The CDR3 is 14 amino acids. The CDR3 loop reads CASSGGRSYYGYTF. CDR3 DNA: TGTGCCAGCAGTGGTGGCAGAAGTTACTATGGCTACACCTTC.

The sample holds a few counts of this clonotype. J is TRBJ2-3 and V is TRBV20-1, with 9 bases lining up with TRBD2. Germline CDR1 is DFQATT and CDR2 is SNEGSKA (reference sequence). The CDR3 runs 18 residues. V shed 6 bases and J 0 bases; nucleotides not matched to a gene: 16. CDR3: CSALLIATSGLSTDTQYF. The CDR3 bases are TGCAGTGCGCTCCTTATAGCCACTAGCGGGCTGAGCACAGATACGCAGTATTTT.

This chain connects TRBV6-2 or TRBV6-3 to TRBJ2-3; D might be TRBD1 or TRBD2, each matching 5 bases. Per the germline V gene, CDR1 is MNHEY and CDR2 is SVGEGT. Trimming cost V 5 bases and J 0 bases, with 18 bases left between them. The CDR3 has 17 residues. The CDR3 here is CASSQPRGGTSTDTQYF. In DNA form, the CDR3 reads TGTGCCAGCAGTCAACCTCGTGGGGGAACTAGCACAGATACGCAGTATTTT.

This clonotype showed up just a few times. J is TRBJ2-1 and V is TRBV6-2 or TRBV6-3; D remains unclear. The CDR3 is 13 residues long. V was clipped by 5 bases and J by 4 bases, with 9 bases between them. Looked up from germline, CDR1 is MNHEY and CDR2 is SVGEGT. CDR3 residues: CASSPLEYNEQFF. In DNA form, the CDR3 reads TGTGCCAGCAGTCCCCTCGAGTACAATGAGCAGTTCTTC.

This chain connects TRBV7-9 to TRBJ2-4, with 8 bases matching TRBD1. CDR3 length: 18 amino acids. V gave up 3 bases and J gave up 1 base; unmatched junction bases: 11. Germline values: CDR1 SEHNR, CDR2 FQNEAQ (reference sequence). CDR3 loop: CASSFRDRSPGAKNIQYF. The CDR3 DNA reads as TGTGCCAGCAGCTTCCGGGACAGGTCCCCTGGGGCCAAAAACATTCAGTACTTC.

This chain links TRBV20-1 with TRBJ2-1, with no clear D. CDR3 length equals 14 residues. Trimming pared 0 bases from V and 8 bases from J, leaving 14 bases between. Germline V CDR1 and CDR2: DFQATT, SNEGSKA (reference sequence). The CDR3 here is CSARDLVAWDEQFF. Written as DNA, the CDR3 is TGCAGTGCTAGAGATCTGGTAGCCTGGGATGAGCAGTTCTTC.

Comment on this clonotype: Compared with germline, one end of the junction differs, possibly owing to a read error. V is TRBV27 and J is TRBJ2-7; 9 bases map to TRBD2. Germline V gives CDR1 MNHEY, CDR2 SMNVEV (reference sequence). The CDR3 spans 16 residues. The CDR3 loop is CVSSFSSGAYSYEQYF. The DNA for the CDR3 is TGTGTCAGCAGTTTCTCTAGCGGGGCCTACTCCTACGAGCAGTACTTC.

The chain employs TRBV7-9 and TRBJ2-1; 11 bases line up with TRBD2. CDR3 size: 16 residues. V shed 5 bases, J shed 3 bases, and the junction held 6 bases outside the gene matches. Germline lookup yields CDR1 SEHNR and CDR2 FQNEAQ (reference sequence). The CDR3 DNA reads as TGTGCCAGCAGCCGCCTAGGACTAGCGGGCTACAATGAGCAGTTCTTC. The encoded protein is CASSRLGLAGYNEQFF.

About this clonotype: Mismatch with germline at one junction end may stem from a read error. The chain recombines TRBV7-6 with TRBJ2-7; the D is unclear. Germline-derived CDR1 and CDR2 are SGHVS and FNYEAQ. The length of the CDR3 is 13 residues. The CDR3 loop reads CAGSFSTSYEQYF. The CDR3 coding sequence is TGTGCCGGCAGCTTCAGTACCTCCTACGAGCAGTACTTC.

CDR3 sequence reads: CASSLLARLGETQYF. The CDR3 DNA reads as TGTGCCAGCAGCTTGTTAGCGAGACTAGGGGAGACCCAGTACTTC. This chain joins TRBV7-2 and TRBJ2-5, with D possibly matching TRBD2 (6 bases). V shed 3 bases and J shed 5 bases, with 16 bases lying between them. This CDR3 region has 15 residues. Per the germline V gene, CDR1 is SGHTA and CDR2 is FQGNSA.

This clonotype was observed once. CDR3 nucleotides: TGTGCCAGCAGCTTAGGGCTATTTGGAACCTACGAGCAGTACTTC. Its protein product is CASSLGLFGTYEQYF. The chain has TRBV11-2 and TRBJ2-7, with D hard to call. This CDR3 has 15 amino acids. The germline V gene has CDR1 SGHAT and CDR2 FQNNGV. V was shortened by 1 base and J by 2 bases, with 12 bases between the two germline ends.

In its sample, this clonotype was seen many times. V is TRBV20-1 and J is TRBJ2-3, with 9 bases aligning to TRBD1. CDR1 and CDR2 from the germline V gene are DFQATT and SNEGSKA (reference sequence). CDR3 size: 15 residues. Unmatched junction bases numbered 11, after V lost 6 bases and J lost 4 bases. CDR3 in amino acids: CSARDRAKGSDTQYF. The CDR3 region has the DNA TGCAGTGCCCGGGACAGGGCTAAGGGGTCAGATACGCAGTATTTT.

This sequence joins TRBV7-9 and TRBJ2-7; perhaps TRBD1 as D (5 bases). The germline V gene encodes CDR1 SEHNR and CDR2 FQNEAQ (reference sequence). V dropped 5 bases and J dropped 0 bases, with 17 bases sitting between them. This CDR3 is built from 16 residues. CDR3 DNA sequence: TGTGCCAGCAGCCTGGTGGCAGGGCAGAGCTCCTACGAGCAGTACTTC. It encodes CASSLVAGQSSYEQYF.

This clonotype has a handful of counts. CDR3 in amino acids: CASSKKTVNYNSPLHF. In DNA, the CDR3 is TGTGCCAGCAGTAAAAAGACAGTAAACTATAATTCACCCCTCCACTTT. The genes are TRBV27 and TRBJ1-6, with D maybe TRBD1 (5 bases). This CDR3 comprises 16 residues. V was pared by 5 bases and J by 3 bases, with 14 bases between. Germline CDR1 and CDR2: MNHEY and SMNVEV (reference sequence).

V gene TRBV5-4 combines with J gene TRBJ1-5; D is unresolved. From germline, CDR1 is SGHNT and CDR2 YYREEE (reference sequence). V gave up 2 bases and J gave up 2 bases, with 11 bases separating them. The CDR3 length is 15 residues. The CDR3 DNA follows: TGTGCCAGCAGCTTAGTAGGTGCTGGCAATCAGCCCCAGCATTTT. It translates to CASSLVGAGNQPQHF. Together with reference TRBV5-4 and TRBJ1-5, the CDR3 gives the full variable domain: ETGVTQSPTHLIKTRGQQVTLRCSSQSGHNTVSWYQQALGQGPQFIFQYYREEENGRGNFPPRFSGLQFPNYSSELNVNALELDDSALYLCASSLVGAGNQPQHFGDGTRLSIL.

The chain combines TRBV4-1 with TRBJ2-3, with 8 nucleotides matching TRBD2. The V and J ends lost 3 bases and 4 bases, in that order; junction bases with no gene match: 9. This CDR3 comprises 16 residues. Germline CDR1 MGHRA, CDR2 YSYEKL. This chain's CDR3 is CASSHLSGSGADTQYF. CDR3 coding DNA: TGCGCCAGCAGCCATTTGAGCGGGAGTGGTGCAGATACGCAGTATTTT.

This clonotype has at least ten counts. This chain links TRBV29-1 with TRBJ2-3; D could derive from TRBD1 or TRBD2 (6 bases each). Trimming removed 7 bases from V and 2 bases from J, with 16 bases in between. Germline CDR1 SQVTM, CDR2 ANQGSEA. The CDR3 covers 14 residues. The CDR3 bases are TGCAGCGCTGGGGGGCCCCGAAACACAGATACGCAGTATTTT. This codes for CSAGGPRNTDTQYF.